The next 16 T cell receptor beta chains were all read from a single sample in a study of shared clonotypes between healthy human individuals. Sequencing used immunoSEQ multiplex PCR; TCRdb keeps in-frame clones, though not all of them. The data hold some 500,000 clones, with 90% to 97% observed a single time. Sequenced input: naive CD4+ T cells sorted from blood. Subset reported: CD45RA+ positively selected. The source is a woman in her thirties in good health.

V usage is TRBV19 and J usage is TRBJ2-7; D ambiguous. The CDR3 runs to 15 residues. The V gene lost 0 bases and the J gene lost 1 base, with 10 bases spanning the gap. Per germline, CDR1 LNHDA and CDR2 SQIVND (reference sequence). The CDR3 reads CASSIDRLRSYEQYF. The CDR3 region has the DNA TGTGCCAGTAGTATAGATCGTCTGAGATCCTACGAGCAGTACTTC.

This clone came up once. The CDR3 nucleotides are TGTGCCAGCAGCGTAAGAGGACAGGGGGCGCCCAAATATGACAATGAGCAGTTCTTC. Protein product: CASSVRGQGAPKYDNEQFF. The chain joins TRBV9 to TRBJ2-1; 11 bases are shared with TRBD1. This CDR3 is built from 19 residues. V lost 1 base and J lost 5; bases outside the gene matches: 14. Germline CDR1 reads SGDLS; CDR2 reads YYNGEE.

This chain connects TRBV5-6 to TRBJ2-3, with 10 bases matching TRBD2. The germline gives CDR1 SGHDT, CDR2 YYEEEE. The CDR3 sequence is 15 residues long. The ends lost 2 bases at V and 4 bases at J; junction bases unmatched: 4. The CDR3 sequence: CASSFLAGESDTQYF. DNA of the CDR3: TGTGCCAGCAGCTTTCTAGCGGGAGAATCAGATACGCAGTATTTT.

There are a few counts of this clone. The chain couples TRBV29-1 to TRBJ1-1; 7 bases are shared with TRBD1. The CDR3 runs to 12 residues. From germline, CDR1 is SQVTM and CDR2 ANQGSEA. V lost 4 bases to trimming and J lost 6 bases; unmatched junction nucleotides: 5. The CDR3 here is CSVVQGTAEAFF. As DNA, the CDR3 is TGCAGCGTTGTACAGGGGACGGCTGAAGCTTTCTTT.

V and J are TRBV28 and TRBJ2-1; 10 positions match TRBD2. Looked up from germline, CDR1 is MDHEN and CDR2 is SYDVKM. The CDR3 length is 11 residues. The V gene end was trimmed by 10 bases and the J gene end by 10 bases; junction bases not matched to a gene: 4. CDR3 coding DNA: TGTGCCAAAACGGGACTAGCGGAGCAGTTCTTC. Amino acids: CAKTGLAEQFF.

The rearrangement uses TRBV27 and TRBJ2-7, with 7 bases fitting TRBD2. The germline gives CDR1 MNHEY, CDR2 SMNVEV (reference sequence). The CDR3 is 15 residues long. Germline trimming cut 4 bases from V and 7 bases from J; bases unmatched to any gene: 13. CDR3 nucleotides: TGTGCCAGCAGTTACCAGCGGGGCTGGCCGGAAGAGCAGTACTTC. Residues: CASSYQRGWPEEQYF.

The chain carries TRBV30 and TRBJ2-1; the D is unclear. The CDR3 consists of 11 residues. Germline V gives CDR1 GTSNPN, CDR2 SVGIG (reference sequence). V gave up 2 bases and J gave up 7 bases, with 6 bases separating them. Written as DNA, the CDR3 is TGTGCCTGGAGTCCCCTTAATGAGCAGTTCTTC. Amino acids: CAWSPLNEQFF.

The J gene is TRBJ1-1, the V gene TRBV27; TRBD1 is a possible D gene (6 bases). The ends were cut back, 5 bases at V and 4 bases at J, with 14 bases in the middle. This CDR3 is built from 14 residues. Germline V gives CDR1 MNHEY, CDR2 SMNVEV (reference sequence). CDR3: CASSPAQGGTEAFF. For the CDR3, the DNA is TGTGCCAGCAGTCCCGCCCAAGGGGGCACTGAAGCTTTCTTT.

This chain joins TRBV6-6 and TRBJ1-3; D gene unclear. With 5 bases removed from V and 2 bases from J, the gap between germline ends came to 7 bases. CDR3 length: 13 amino acids. CDR1 is MNHNY and CDR2 is SVGAGI in the germline V gene (reference sequence). CDR3 region: CASSGRAGNTIYF. The DNA of the CDR3 is TGTGCCAGCAGTGGCCGGGCTGGAAACACCATATATTTT.

The chain recombines TRBV18 with TRBJ2-1; D is unresolved. V was trimmed by 0 bases and J by 7 bases, leaving 10 bases between them. Germline values: CDR1 KGHSH, CDR2 LQKENI. This CDR3 region has 14 residues. CDR3: CASSPPRPFNEQFF. The CDR3, as DNA: TGTGCCAGCTCACCACCGCGCCCATTTAATGAGCAGTTCTTC.

The rearrangement uses TRBV5-6 and TRBJ1-1; 8 bases agree with TRBD1. The CDR3 consists of 17 residues. Trimming at V came to 0 bases and at J to 0 bases, leaving 7 bases not matched to a gene. Germline V gene data show CDR1 as SGHDT and CDR2 as YYEEEE. CDR3 sequence (DNA): TGTGCCAGCAGCTTGGGCTCAGGGGGCAATGTGAACACTGAAGCTTTCTTT. Residues: CASSLGSGGNVNTEAFF.

The rearrangement joins TRBV11-2 to TRBJ1-2; 10 bases match TRBD1. Germline lookup yields CDR1 SGHAT and CDR2 FQNNGV. The V and J ends lost 5 bases and 7 bases, in that order; junction bases with no gene match: 4. CDR3 length: 13 residues. This CDR3 reads CASSRQGATGYTF. The CDR3 nucleotides read TGTGCCAGCAGCCGACAGGGGGCGACTGGCTACACCTTC.

The chain uses TRBV28 and TRBJ1-2, with D possibly matching TRBD1 (5 bases). Germline values: CDR1 MDHEN, CDR2 SYDVKM. The germline V and J ends were trimmed by 1 base and 8 bases, with 17 bases remaining between them. The CDR3 is 15 amino acids. This chain's CDR3 is CASSLFPGSLGGYTF. The CDR3 DNA reads TGTGCCAGCAGTTTATTTCCAGGGTCCCTGGGGGGCTACACCTTC.

Here the CDR3 DNA reads TGTGCCAGCAGTTCAAGCGGGAGGGGGAACAATGAGCAGTTCTTC. It yields the protein CASSSSGRGNNEQFF. This chain uses TRBV28 with TRBJ2-1, with 10 bases that match TRBD2. CDR1 MDHEN and CDR2 SYDVKM come from the germline V gene. This CDR3 has 15 residues. Trimming at V came to 4 bases and at J to 5 bases, leaving 5 bases not matched to a gene.

This clone occurred once. The CDR3 nucleotides read TGTGCCAGCAGCTTCGGGGACAGCAGGAACACTGAAGCTTTCTTT. Translation gives CASSFGDSRNTEAFF. V is TRBV11-1 and J is TRBJ1-1; TRBD1 aligns across 7 bases. Germline V gives CDR1 SGHAT, CDR2 FQDESV (reference sequence). Trimming cost V 3 bases and J 1 base; bases outside gene matches: 5. The CDR3 has 15 amino acids.

V and J are TRBV5-1 and TRBJ2-7; D is perhaps TRBD1 or TRBD2 (5 bases each). The germline V gene encodes CDR1 SGHRS and CDR2 YFSETQ. V was pared by 4 bases and J by 4 bases, with 18 bases between. This CDR3 has 15 amino acids. CDR3 sequence reads: CASSPSAGAPYEQYF. The DNA for the CDR3 is TGCGCCAGCAGCCCGTCTGCCGGGGCGCCGTACGAGCAGTACTTC.